The clone carrying this T cell receptor (beta chain) was recorded a few times. Its target is unknown. As to time point: patch test 3, about 24 weeks after DPC sensitization. As to treatment: therapeutic diphenylcyclopropenone sensitization with weekly scalp DPC. TCRdb passed the RACE reads through MiXCR, listing each CDR3 protein once. The sample has roughly 84,000 distinct CDR3 sequences; roughly 10% are singletons. This specimen belongs to a study of human T cells and chemical hapten exposure. Overall study: Predominantly women, the patients had alopecia areata, totalis or universalis. Broader study findings: TCRs above 1 in 1000 frequency stayed constant with DPC sensitization.

This TCR derives from a woman between 45 and 65 years old with alopecia areata. Some clones in this sample may be carry-over from other donors' samples. The sequencing here drew on whole blood, taken in connection with sensitization to the hapten diphenylcyclopropenone (DPC).

DNA for the CDR3: TGTGCCAGCAGTCCCCGACAGGGGGCGAGGGAGACCCAGTACTTC. Amino acids: CASSPRQGARETQYF. This chain joins TRBV12-3 or TRBV12-4 and TRBJ2-5, with 10 nucleotides matching TRBD1. This CDR3 spans 15 amino acids. V was pared by 5 bases and J by 5 bases, with 8 bases of the junction left unmatched.